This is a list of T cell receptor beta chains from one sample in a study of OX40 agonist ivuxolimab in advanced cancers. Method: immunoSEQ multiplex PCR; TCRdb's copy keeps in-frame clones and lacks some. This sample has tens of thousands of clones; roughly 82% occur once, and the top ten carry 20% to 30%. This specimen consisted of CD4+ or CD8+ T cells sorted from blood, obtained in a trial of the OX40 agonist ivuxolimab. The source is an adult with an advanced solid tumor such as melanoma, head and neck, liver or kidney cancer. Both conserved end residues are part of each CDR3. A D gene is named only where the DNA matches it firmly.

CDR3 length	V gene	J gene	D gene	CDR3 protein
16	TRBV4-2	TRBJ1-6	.	CASSQLQGGYNSPLHF
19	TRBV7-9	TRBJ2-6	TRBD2	CASSATATSGSYGANVLTF
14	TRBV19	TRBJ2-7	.	CASSTLHGGNEQYF
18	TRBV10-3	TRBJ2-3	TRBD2	CAISESGLAGGSTDTQYF
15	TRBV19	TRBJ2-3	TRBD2	CASRPTSGRTDTQYF
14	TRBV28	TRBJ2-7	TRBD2	CASSHGGGGDEQYF
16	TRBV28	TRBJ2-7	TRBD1	CASSLTRTGDHYEQYF
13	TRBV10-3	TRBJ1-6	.	CAITEGNNSPLHF
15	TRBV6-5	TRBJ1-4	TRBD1	CASSYGTGNNEKLFF
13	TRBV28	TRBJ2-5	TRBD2	CASGGRNQETQYF
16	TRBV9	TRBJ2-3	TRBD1	CASSANQGAAADTQYF
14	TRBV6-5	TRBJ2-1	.	CASSYSLGSNEQFF
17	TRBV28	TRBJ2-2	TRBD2	CASSPISSGIRSGELFF
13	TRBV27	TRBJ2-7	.	CASSHTTGGGLHF
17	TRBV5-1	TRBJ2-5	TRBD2	CASSWGRLAGDRETQYF
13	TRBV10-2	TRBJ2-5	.	CASTRLGQETQYF